This T cell receptor (beta chain) was identified in a study of T cells after yellow fever vaccination. Findings of the study overall: FACS-sorted repertoires might harbor abundant contaminating clonotypes from the bulk population. The secondary response showed a weaker magnitude and a faster peak, day 5 versus 15. Clones from primary vaccination mostly reappeared after the booster (about 97% CD4, about 88% CD8). Few clonotypes appeared in both CD4 and CD8 compartments.

This clonotype has ten or more counts. Its antigen is currently unknown. TCRdb ran MiXCR on the 5' RACE reads and lists one entry per CDR3 protein. Of around 400,000 distinct CDR3 sequences detected, more than 9% appear once; the ten largest clones hold roughly 18%. V shed 3 bases and J shed 10 bases, with 13 bases lying between them. Germline-derived CDR1 and CDR2 are MGHRA and YSYEKL. The CDR3 consists of 14 residues. The V and J genes are TRBV4-1 and TRBJ1-6; D possibly corresponds to TRBD1 (5 bases). The source material was PBMCs, sampled on the day of the first yellow fever vaccination. The clonotype comes from a man between 18 and 35 years old who received the YFV17D yellow fever vaccine. CDR3 bases: TGCGCCAGCAGCCACCCAGGGTGGAGCTCACCCCTCCACTTT. Translated, it gives CASSHPGWSSPLHF.